The rows below give T cell receptor beta chains drawn from one sample of a study of blood T cell repertoires in COVID-19. Measured with immunoSEQ multiplex PCR; TCRdb has only the in-frame clones, and not every one. Among some 370,000 clones listed, roughly 90% were seen once. The sample comprised peripheral blood. These receptors were taken from a man aged 40-49 years with acute or convalescent COVID-19. Each CDR3 is given with its conserved first and last residue. The D gene is left open where the match is weak. The size entry is marked missing in some rows and otherwise reads once, few, many or a size class.

j_call clone_size v_call d_call cdr3_aa cdr3_nt
TRBJ2-1 . TRBV3-1/TRBV3-2 TRBD2 CASSQDQRLAGAWLGNEQFF TGTGCCAGCAGCCAAGATCAGAGACTAGCGGGGGCATGGTTGGGCAATGAGCAGTTCTTC
TRBJ2-2 . TRBV24-1 TRBD1 CATSDPGQDTGELFF TGTGCCACCAGTGATCCGGGACAGGACACCGGGGAGCTGTTTTTT
TRBJ2-7 few TRBV7-2 . CASGRRGDYEQYF TGTGCCAGCGGTAGGCGGGGAGACTACGAGCAGTACTTC
TRBJ1-1 . TRBV7-9 . CASSSRSAGRTEAFF TGTGCCAGCAGCTCACGCAGCGCGGGTCGCACTGAAGCTTTCTTT
TRBJ2-7 . TRBV6-1 TRBD2 CASSEAASGSYYEQYF TGTGCCAGCAGTGAAGCGGCGAGCGGGAGTTATTACGAGCAGTACTTC
TRBJ1-5 . TRBV2 . CASSEQGSNQPQHF TGTGCCAGCAGTGAACAGGGTAGCAATCAGCCCCAGCATTTT
TRBJ2-7 . TRBV28 TRBD2 CASSFSMGPSLGGLNYEQYF TGTGCCAGCAGTTTCTCAATGGGACCCTCGTTGGGGGGGTTGAATTACGAGCAGTACTTC
TRBJ1-1 . TRBV13 . CASSPKGIRYSNTEAFF TGTGCCAGCAGTCCTAAGGGGATACGCTATTCGAACACTGAAGCTTTCTTT
TRBJ1-3 few TRBV6-5 . CASSPGLGNTIYF TGTGCCAGCAGCCCAGGGCTCGGAAACACCATATATTTT
TRBJ1-5 . TRBV24-1 TRBD1 CATSDGAGGRGFPNQPQHF TGTGCCACCAGTGATGGGGCAGGGGGACGAGGGTTTCCCAATCAGCCCCAGCATTTT
TRBJ1-5 . TRBV2 TRBD1 CASSPGQANQPQHF TGTGCCAGCAGTCCCGGACAGGCCAATCAGCCCCAGCATTTT
TRBJ1-2 . TRBV2 TRBD1 CASSRGQGDYGYTF TGTGCCAGCAGTCGGGGGCAGGGGGACTATGGCTACACCTTC
TRBJ1-1 . TRBV7-9 . CASSDRTELNTEAFF TGTGCCAGCAGCGACCGGACAGAGCTGAACACTGAAGCTTTCTTT
TRBJ1-6 few TRBV7-3 . CASSISPGFSPLHF TGTGCCAGCAGCATCAGCCCAGGGTTTTCACCCCTCCACTTT
TRBJ2-7 . TRBV6-5 TRBD2 CASRGGLAGGYLQYF TGTGCCAGCAGGGGAGGACTAGCGGGGGGGTACTTGCAGTACTTC
TRBJ2-3 . TRBV5-1 . CASSLTGEGTDTQYF TGCGCCAGCAGCTTAACGGGGGAGGGCACAGATACGCAGTATTTT
TRBJ1-1 . TRBV5-4 . CASSSAGASGTEAFF TGTGCCAGCAGCTCTGCGGGGGCCAGTGGCACTGAAGCTTTCTTT
TRBJ1-5 . TRBV28 . CASSPAGVNQPQHF TGTGCCAGCAGTCCAGCGGGGGTGAATCAGCCCCAGCATTTT
TRBJ1-5 few TRBV6-5 . CASSYDAGQPQHF TGTGCCAGCAGTTACGATGCCGGTCAGCCCCAGCATTTT
TRBJ1-6 . TRBV4-1 . CASSRGEINNSPLHF TGCGCCAGCAGCCGAGGAGAAATCAATAATTCACCCCTCCACTTT
TRBJ2-5 . TRBV10-3 . CAISEGQGIETQYF TGTGCCATCAGTGAGGGGCAGGGAATCGAGACCCAGTACTTC
TRBJ2-5 . TRBV27 TRBD2 CASSRTSGGQETQYF TGTGCCAGCAGCCGGACTAGCGGGGGGCAAGAGACCCAGTACTTC
TRBJ2-3 . TRBV10-3 TRBD1 CAISESTGLLTDTQYF TGTGCCATCAGTGAGTCGACAGGGCTACTCACAGATACGCAGTATTTT
TRBJ2-1 . TRBV6-6 TRBD2 CASRGTSAYPNEQFF TGTGCCAGCAGAGGGACTAGCGCCTATCCCAATGAGCAGTTCTTC
TRBJ1-1 . TRBV18 . CASSRLTEATEAFF TGTGCCAGCTCACGGCTAACGGAGGCCACTGAAGCTTTCTTT
TRBJ1-3 . TRBV28 . CASSIGGAGEYYSGNTIYF TGTGCCAGCAGCATAGGGGGGGCAGGGGAATATTATTCTGGAAACACCATATATTTT
TRBJ1-5 . TRBV18 . CASSPAPTGGNQPQHF TGTGCCAGCTCACCTGCCCCAACAGGTGGCAATCAGCCCCAGCATTTT
TRBJ1-6 . TRBV9 TRBD1 CASSVGGTGQSPLHF TGTGCCAGCAGCGTAGGAGGGACAGGGCAGTCACCCCTCCACTTT
TRBJ1-3 once TRBV7-6 TRBD1 CASSHGQGAGNTIYF TGTGCCAGCAGTCACGGACAGGGGGCTGGAAACACCATATATTTT
TRBJ1-2 . TRBV14 . CASSQARSAGSGYTF TGTGCCAGCAGCCAAGCCCGAAGTGCAGGGTCTGGCTACACCTTC
TRBJ1-5 . TRBV28 TRBD1 CASSLGGPGQPQHF TGTGCCAGCAGTCTAGGGGGCCCAGGGCAGCCCCAGCATTTT
TRBJ2-1 few TRBV5-4 . CASSSRSGSYNEQFF TGTGCCAGCAGCTCCCGAAGCGGCTCCTACAATGAGCAGTTCTTC
TRBJ1-5 . TRBV28 . CASYQRQGSNQPQHF TGTGCCAGCTACCAGAGGCAGGGTAGCAATCAGCCCCAGCATTTT
TRBJ1-1 . TRBV27 . CASSFSGETEAFF TGTGCCAGCAGTTTCTCAGGGGAGACTGAAGCTTTCTTT
TRBJ1-4 . TRBV18 . CASSQGLDEKLFF TGTGCCAGCTCACAGGGGTTGGATGAAAAACTGTTTTTT
TRBJ2-2 . TRBV7-3 . CASSFGTGELFF TGTGCCAGCAGCTTCGGGACCGGGGAGCTGTTTTTT
TRBJ2-2 . TRBV10-1 TRBD2 CASSRLAANTGELFF TGCGCCAGCAGCAGACTAGCGGCGAACACCGGGGAGCTGTTTTTT
TRBJ2-7 few TRBV18 TRBD2 CASSSRTRAYEQYF TGTGCCAGCTCATCCAGGACTAGGGCCTACGAGCAGTACTTC
TRBJ1-5 . TRBV19 . CASSVKIREYSNQPQHF TGTGCCAGTAGTGTTAAAATCAGGGAATATAGCAATCAGCCCCAGCATTTT
TRBJ1-5 . TRBV18 . CASSSKGVDNQPQHF TGTGCCAGCTCAAGTAAGGGGGTGGACAATCAGCCCCAGCATTTT
TRBJ2-7 . TRBV7-9 TRBD1 CASNHGTGGWEQYF TGTGCCAGCAACCACGGGACAGGGGGTTGGGAGCAGTACTTC
TRBJ2-7 . TRBV7-8 . CASSWLSVDEQYF TGTGCCAGCAGCTGGCTCAGTGTGGACGAGCAGTACTTC
TRBJ2-3 . TRBV5-5 TRBD2 CASSFSGETDTQYF TGTGCCAGCAGCTTTAGCGGGGAGACAGATACGCAGTATTTT
TRBJ2-7 . TRBV7-9 TRBD2 CASSPFAGGIYEQYF TGTGCCAGCAGCCCGTTTGCGGGGGGGATTTACGAGCAGTACTTC
TRBJ2-5 . TRBV7-3 TRBD2 CASSPLAGVGETQYF TGTGCCAGCAGCCCCCTAGCGGGAGTAGGGGAGACCCAGTACTTC